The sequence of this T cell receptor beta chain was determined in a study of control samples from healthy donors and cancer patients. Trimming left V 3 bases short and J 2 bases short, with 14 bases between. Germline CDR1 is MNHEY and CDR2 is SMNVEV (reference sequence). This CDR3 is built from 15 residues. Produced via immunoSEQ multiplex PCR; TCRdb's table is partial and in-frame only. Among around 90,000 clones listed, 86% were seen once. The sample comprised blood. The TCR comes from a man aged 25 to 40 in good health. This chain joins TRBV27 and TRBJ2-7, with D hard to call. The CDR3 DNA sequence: TGTGCCAGCAGTTTTTTGGGGTTTTCAACCTACGAGCAGTACTTC. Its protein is CASSFLGFSTYEQYF.